This entry describes one TCR beta chain. No antigen is known for it. The source of the sample is a study of post-analysis software for immune sequencing data. The study, taken as a whole, reports: When patients were compared with controls, 4 or 5 TRBV segments were more frequent, TRBV5-6, TRBV5-1 and TRBV20-1 among them.

CDR3 length: 14 amino acids. In germline, CDR1 is SGHTA, CDR2 FQGNSA. V lost 5 bases and J 0 bases, leaving 10 bases between the germline ends. Prepared TCR beta cDNA libraries contained unique molecular identifiers. Using its own MiXCR run on the PCR reads, TCRdb lists one record per CDR3 protein. The table includes 350,000 to 450,000 distinct CDR3 sequences, 39% detected once. This chain joins TRBV7-2 and TRBJ2-5; D remains ambiguous. This receptor was obtained from a girl aged 2-15 years with multiple sclerosis. Material: blood. The CDR3: CASSLVRDQETQYF. As DNA, the CDR3 is TGTGCCAGCAGCCTCGTCAGAGACCAAGAGACCCAGTACTTC.